These 8 T cell receptor beta chains share one sample of origin, sequenced in a study of shared clonotypes between healthy human individuals. Terminally differentiated effector memory CD45RA+ cells were excluded by CCR7 positive selection of CD45RO-negative cells. Assay used: immunoSEQ multiplex PCR; TCRdb lists only in-frame clones, some missing. Here the sample spans around 2.1 million clones, under 95% being singletons. Sequenced sample: naive CD8+ T cells from PBMCs. Receptors originate from a man younger than 30 in good health. Some clones in this sample may be carry-over from other donors' samples.

This sequence joins TRBV28 and TRBJ2-7; possibly TRBD1 or TRBD2 for D (6 bases each). V lost 6 bases, J lost 5 bases, and 23 bases lay in between. This CDR3 region has 16 residues. The V gene's germline CDR1 is MDHEN and CDR2 SYDVKM. In DNA, the CDR3 is TGTGCCAGCAGCCCGTGGCCGGGGGCGAGTAAGAACGAGCAGTACTTC. It is translated as CASSPWPGASKNEQYF. Variable domain in full (rest from reference TRBV28 and TRBJ2-7): DVKVTQSSRYLVKRTGEKVFLECVQDMDHENMFWYRQDPGLGLRLIYFSYDVKMKEKGDIPEGYSVSREKKERFSLILESASTNQTSMYLCASSPWPGASKNEQYFGPGTRLTVT.

The chain carries TRBV4-1 and TRBJ1-3; D call uncertain. V gave up 0 bases and J gave up 2 bases, with 17 bases separating them. CDR1 MGHRA and CDR2 YSYEKL come from the germline V gene. The length of the CDR3 is 18 residues. CDR3 in amino acids: CASSQDPLGGRTGNTIYF. The CDR3, as DNA: TGCGCCAGCAGCCAAGACCCGCTCGGAGGTAGAACTGGAAACACCATATATTTT.

The chain employs TRBV5-1 and TRBJ2-7; 12 bases are shared with TRBD1. Germline trimming cut 4 bases from V and 4 bases from J; bases unmatched to any gene: 6. Germline V lookup: CDR1 SGHRS, CDR2 YFSETQ. The CDR3 spans 15 residues. CDR3 in amino acids: CASSPPGQGAYEQYF. The CDR3 DNA reads TGCGCCAGCAGCCCGCCGGGACAGGGGGCTTACGAGCAGTACTTC. Full variable domain (outside the CDR3, taken from reference TRBV5-1 and TRBJ2-7): KAGVTQTPRYLIKTRGQQVTLSCSPISGHRSVSWYQQTPGQGLQFLFEYFSETQRNKGNFPGRFSGRQFSNSRSEMNVSTLELGDSALYLCASSPPGQGAYEQYFGPGTRLTVT.

The chain couples TRBV27 to TRBJ2-7; D might be TRBD2 (6 bases). This CDR3 has 14 amino acids. Trimming removed 4 bases at V and 6 bases at J, with 16 bases between. CDR1 and CDR2 from the germline V gene are MNHEY and SMNVEV (reference sequence). The CDR3 spells CASSSRGTPTEQYF. CDR3 in DNA: TGTGCCAGCAGTTCGCGCGGGACCCCGACCGAGCAGTACTTC.

V gene TRBV5-1 combines with J gene TRBJ1-1; D ambiguous. This CDR3 has 14 residues. Germline V lookup: CDR1 SGHRS, CDR2 YFSETQ. The germline V and J ends were trimmed by 0 bases and 5 bases, with 11 bases remaining between them. The CDR3 coding sequence is TGCGCCAGCAGCTTGGGGTCCCGTGGGACTGAAGCTTTCTTT. It is translated as CASSLGSRGTEAFF.

This chain links TRBV4-3 with TRBJ2-1; D is unresolved. CDR1 is LGHNA and CDR2 is YSLEER in the germline V gene. Trimming took 4 bases from V and 0 from J, leaving 13 bases between them. This CDR3 has 16 amino acids. CDR3 bases: TGCGCCAGCAGCCCTGGGTCGGCTAGCTCCTACAATGAGCAGTTCTTC. Translating gives CASSPGSASSYNEQFF.

This chain joins TRBV5-1 and TRBJ2-1, with 10 bases aligning to TRBD2. The CDR3 is 16 residues long. Germline V gene lookup returns CDR1 SGHRS and CDR2 YFSETQ. J gave up 8 bases and V 0 bases, and 8 bases lay outside the gene matches. CDR3 protein: CASSLVKLAGVDEQFF. Here the CDR3 DNA reads TGCGCCAGCAGCTTGGTCAAGCTAGCGGGAGTGGATGAGCAGTTCTTC.

Details on this clone: The sample has other DNA sequences that encode this CDR3 too. V is TRBV5-4 and J is TRBJ1-1; the D is unclear. Trimming took off 0 bases at V and 6 bases at J, with 6 bases between the two ends. Germline-derived CDR1 and CDR2 are SGHNT and YYREEE (reference sequence). The CDR3 loop spans 12 amino acids. Written as DNA, the CDR3 is TGTGCCAGCAGCTTGGGAGGCCCTGAAGCTTTCTTT. Its protein product is CASSLGGPEAFF.